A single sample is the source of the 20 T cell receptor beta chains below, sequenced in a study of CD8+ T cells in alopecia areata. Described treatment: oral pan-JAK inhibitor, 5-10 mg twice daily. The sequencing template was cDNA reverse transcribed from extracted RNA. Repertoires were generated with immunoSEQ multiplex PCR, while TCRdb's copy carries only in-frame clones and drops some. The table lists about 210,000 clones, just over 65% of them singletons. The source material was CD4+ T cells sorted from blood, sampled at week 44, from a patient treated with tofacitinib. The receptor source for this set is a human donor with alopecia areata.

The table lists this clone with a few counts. CDR3 sequence reads: CAWSPGLPGYGYTF. CDR3 in DNA: TGTGCCTGGAGTCCTGGACTACCGGGCTATGGCTACACCTTC. The rearrangement joins TRBV30 to TRBJ1-2; D is unresolved. Germline lookup yields CDR1 GTSNPN and CDR2 SVGIG (reference sequence). The V end lost 2 bases, the J end lost 4 bases, and 14 bases lay between the germline ends. The CDR3 sequence is 14 residues long.

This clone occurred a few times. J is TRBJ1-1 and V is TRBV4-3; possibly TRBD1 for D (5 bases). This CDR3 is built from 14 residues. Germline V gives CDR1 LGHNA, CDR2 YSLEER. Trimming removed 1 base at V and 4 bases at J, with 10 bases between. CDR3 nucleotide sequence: TGCGCCAGCAGCCAAGTGCGAGGGGTCACTGAAGCTTTCTTT. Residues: CASSQVRGVTEAFF.

The CDR3 sequence: CASGIQGDADTQYF. The CDR3 DNA is TGTGCCAGCGGAATACAGGGGGACGCAGATACGCAGTATTTT. V usage is TRBV2 and J usage is TRBJ2-3, with 8 bases lining up with TRBD1. Germline values: CDR1 SNHLY, CDR2 FYNNEI. The CDR3 is made up of 14 amino acids. Unmatched junction bases numbered 8, after V lost 8 bases and J lost 4 bases.

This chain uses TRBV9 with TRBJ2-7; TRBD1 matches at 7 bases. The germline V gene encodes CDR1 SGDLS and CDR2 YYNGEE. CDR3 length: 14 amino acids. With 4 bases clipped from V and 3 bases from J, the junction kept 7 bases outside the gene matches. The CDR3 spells CASSPGDSNYEQYF. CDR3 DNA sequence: TGTGCCAGCAGCCCCGGGGACAGCAACTACGAGCAGTACTTC.

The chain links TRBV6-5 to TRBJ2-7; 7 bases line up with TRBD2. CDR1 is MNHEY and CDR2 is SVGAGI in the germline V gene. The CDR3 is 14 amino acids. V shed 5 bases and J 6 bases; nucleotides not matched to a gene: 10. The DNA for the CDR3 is TGTGCCAGCAGTCCTGGACTAGTCCCGGGCGAGCAGTACTTC. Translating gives CASSPGLVPGEQYF.

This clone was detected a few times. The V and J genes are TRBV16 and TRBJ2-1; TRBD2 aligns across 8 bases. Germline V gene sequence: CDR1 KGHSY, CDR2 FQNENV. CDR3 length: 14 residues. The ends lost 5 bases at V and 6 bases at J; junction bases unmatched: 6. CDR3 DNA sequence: TGTGCCAGCAGCAGACCCGGGACTAGCAATGAGCAGTTCTTC. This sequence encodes CASSRPGTSNEQFF.

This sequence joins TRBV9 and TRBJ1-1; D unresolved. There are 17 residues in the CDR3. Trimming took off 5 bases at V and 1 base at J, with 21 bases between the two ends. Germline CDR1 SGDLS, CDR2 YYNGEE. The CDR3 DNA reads TGTGCCAGCAGTCCTAGTTACGGATTTTCAACGAACACTGAAGCTTTCTTT. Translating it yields CASSPSYGFSTNTEAFF.

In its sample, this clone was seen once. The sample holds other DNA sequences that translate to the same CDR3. In DNA, the CDR3 is TGTGCTAGCGGCTCATTGAACACTGAAGCTTTCTTT. This gives the protein CASGSLNTEAFF. The chain is built from TRBV12-5 and TRBJ1-1; D not certain. Germline V gene lookup returns CDR1 LGHNT and CDR2 FRNRAP. The CDR3 sequence is 12 residues long. V lost 9 bases to trimming and J lost 0 bases, with 8 bases between them.

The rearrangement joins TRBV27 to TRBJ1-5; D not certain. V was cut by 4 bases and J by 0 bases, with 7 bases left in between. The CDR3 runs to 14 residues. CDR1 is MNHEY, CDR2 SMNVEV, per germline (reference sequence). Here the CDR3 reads CASSYKYSNQPQHF. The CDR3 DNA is TGTGCCAGCAGTTACAAGTATAGCAATCAGCCCCAGCATTTT.

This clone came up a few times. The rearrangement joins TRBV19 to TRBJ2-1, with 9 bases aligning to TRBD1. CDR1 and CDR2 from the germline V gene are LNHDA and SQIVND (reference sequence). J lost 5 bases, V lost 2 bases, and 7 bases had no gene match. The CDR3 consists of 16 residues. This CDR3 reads CASSIWGQGGHNEQFF. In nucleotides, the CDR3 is TGTGCCAGTAGTATATGGGGACAGGGAGGGCACAATGAGCAGTTCTTC.

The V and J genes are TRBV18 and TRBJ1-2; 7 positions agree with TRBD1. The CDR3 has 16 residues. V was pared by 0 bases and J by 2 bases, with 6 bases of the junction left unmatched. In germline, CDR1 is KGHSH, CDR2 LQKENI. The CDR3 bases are TGTGCCAGCTCACCACCCGACAGGGCGATAAACTATGGCTACACCTTC. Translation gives CASSPPDRAINYGYTF.

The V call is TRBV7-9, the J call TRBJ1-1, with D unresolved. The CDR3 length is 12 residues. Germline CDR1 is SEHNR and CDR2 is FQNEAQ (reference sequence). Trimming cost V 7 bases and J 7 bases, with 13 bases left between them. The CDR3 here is CASTTYSNEAFF. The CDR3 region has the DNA TGTGCCAGCACCACTTACTCGAATGAAGCTTTCTTT.

The CDR3 nucleotides are TGTGCCAGCAGTTCTTACAGCGGGGGGGATTCAGATACGCAGTATTTT. It encodes CASSSYSGGDSDTQYF. The V gene is TRBV6-5, the J gene TRBJ2-3; 10 positions agree with TRBD2. The trim removed 4 bases at V and 4 bases at J, leaving 8 bases unmatched. The germline V gene has CDR1 MNHEY and CDR2 SVGAGI. CDR3 length: 16 residues.

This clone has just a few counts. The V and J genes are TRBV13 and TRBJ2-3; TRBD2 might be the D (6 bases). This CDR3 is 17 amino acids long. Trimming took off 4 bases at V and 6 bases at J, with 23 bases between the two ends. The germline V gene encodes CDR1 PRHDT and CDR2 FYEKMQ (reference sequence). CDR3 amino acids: CASSSPRDLGALDTQYF. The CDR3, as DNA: TGTGCCAGCAGCTCCCCGAGGGACTTGGGAGCGCTGGATACGCAGTATTTT. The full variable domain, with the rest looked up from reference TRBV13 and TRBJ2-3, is AAGVIQSPRHLIKEKRETATLKCYPIPRHDTVYWYQQGPGQDPQFLISFYEKMQSDKGSIPDRFSAQQFSDYHSELNMSSLELGDSALYFCASSSPRDLGALDTQYFGPGTRLTVL.

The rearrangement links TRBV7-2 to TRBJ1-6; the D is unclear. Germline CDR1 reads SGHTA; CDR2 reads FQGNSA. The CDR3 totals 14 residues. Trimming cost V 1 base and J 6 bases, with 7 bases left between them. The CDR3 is CASSLEQFNSPLHF. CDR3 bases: TGTGCCAGCAGCTTAGAACAGTTTAATTCACCCCTCCACTTT.

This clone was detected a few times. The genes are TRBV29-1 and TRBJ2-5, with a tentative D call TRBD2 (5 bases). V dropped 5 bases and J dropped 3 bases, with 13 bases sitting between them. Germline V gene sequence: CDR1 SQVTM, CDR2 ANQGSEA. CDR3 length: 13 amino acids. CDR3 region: CSVRPGTKETQYF. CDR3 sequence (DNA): TGCAGCGTTAGACCGGGAACCAAAGAGACCCAGTACTTC.

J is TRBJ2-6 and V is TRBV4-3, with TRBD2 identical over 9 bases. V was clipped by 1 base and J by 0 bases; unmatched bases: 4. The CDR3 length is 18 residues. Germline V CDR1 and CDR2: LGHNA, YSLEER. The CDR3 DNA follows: TGCGCCAGCAGCCAAGGATTAGCGGGGGTCTCTGGGGCCAACGTCCTGACTTTC. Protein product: CASSQGLAGVSGANVLTF.

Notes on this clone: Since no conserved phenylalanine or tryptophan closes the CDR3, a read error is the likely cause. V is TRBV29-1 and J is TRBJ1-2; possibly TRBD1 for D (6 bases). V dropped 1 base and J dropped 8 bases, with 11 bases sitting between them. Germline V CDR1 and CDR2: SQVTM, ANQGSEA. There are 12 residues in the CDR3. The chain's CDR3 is CSVEVGRGGYTL. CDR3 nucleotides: TGCAGCGTTGAAGTAGGCAGGGGCGGCTACACCCTC.

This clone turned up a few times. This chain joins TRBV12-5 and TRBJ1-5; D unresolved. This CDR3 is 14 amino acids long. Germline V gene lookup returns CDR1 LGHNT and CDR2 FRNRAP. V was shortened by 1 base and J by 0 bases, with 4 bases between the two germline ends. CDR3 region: CASGLAGSNQPQHF. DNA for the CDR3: TGTGCTAGTGGTTTGGCCGGTAGCAATCAGCCCCAGCATTTT. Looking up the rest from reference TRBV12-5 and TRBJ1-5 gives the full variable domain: DARVTQTPRHKVTEMGQEVTMRCQPILGHNTVFWYRQTMMQGLELLAYFRNRAPLDDSGMPKDRFSAEMPDATLATLKIQPSEPRDSAVYFCASGLAGSNQPQHFGDGTRLSIL.

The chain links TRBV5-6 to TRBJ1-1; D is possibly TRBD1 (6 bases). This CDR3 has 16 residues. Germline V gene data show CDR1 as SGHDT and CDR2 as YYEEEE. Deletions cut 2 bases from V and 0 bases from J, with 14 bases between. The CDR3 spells CASSLGGTHMNTEAFF. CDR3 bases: TGTGCCAGCAGCTTAGGGGGTACTCACATGAACACTGAAGCTTTCTTT.